A selection of T cell receptor beta chains follows, all from one sample in a study of T-cell reconstitution after alpha-beta-depleted transplantation in children. A single record per CDR3 protein comes from TCRdb applying MiXCR to the PCR reads. This table holds approximately 88,000 distinct CDR3 sequences, 9% to 15% found once. The sample in question was PBMCs from the stem cell graft donor, obtained from the stem cell graft. Receptor source: a human donor who donated a stem cell graft to a child with inherited bone marrow failure. Each CDR3 is given with its conserved first and last residue. The D gene is left open where the match is weak. The size of a clone is reported for some rows only, either as once, few or many, or as a class for expanded clones.

TRBJ1-1 TRBV20-1 many - CSARIWGSLGNTEAFF TGCAGTGCTAGAATCTGGGGGTCTCTAGGGAACACTGAAGCTTTCTTT
TRBJ2-5 TRBV20-1 many TRBD1 CSARKWDSIQETQYF TGCAGTGCTAGGAAATGGGACAGCATACAAGAGACCCAGTACTTC
TRBJ2-2 TRBV7-9 many TRBD2 CASSQAGAPGGELFF TGTGCCAGCAGCCAAGCGGGAGCACCGGGCGGGGAGCTGTTTTTT
TRBJ2-7 TRBV5-1 many TRBD1 CASSLGGQGYEQYF TGCGCCAGCAGCTTGGGGGGACAGGGTTACGAGCAGTACTTC
TRBJ2-3 TRBV12-3/TRBV12-4 many - CASSFRTEHSTDTQYF TGTGCCAGCAGTTTTCGGACGGAGCATAGCACAGATACGCAGTATTTT
TRBJ2-1 TRBV2 - - CASVSQVGTASYNEQFF TGTGCCAGCGTCTCCCAAGTCGGGACGGCATCCTACAATGAGCAGTTCTTC
TRBJ1-6 TRBV2 many - CASKGREGNSPLHF TGTGCCAGCAAGGGCAGGGAGGGTAATTCACCCCTCCACTTT
TRBJ2-1 TRBV18 - TRBD2 CASSPATRREGEQFF TGTGCCAGCTCACCAGCCACCCGGCGGGAGGGAGAGCAGTTCTTC
TRBJ2-1 TRBV5-1 many TRBD2 CASSPGLAGLGDEQFF TGCGCCAGCAGCCCGGGACTAGCGGGTCTTGGCGATGAGCAGTTCTTC
TRBJ2-3 TRBV20-1 many TRBD2 CSVRTSGRYPGSTDTQYF TGCAGTGTTCGGACTAGCGGGCGATACCCAGGTAGCACAGATACGCAGTATTTT
TRBJ2-2 TRBV5-1 many TRBD2 CASSYGGTNTGELFF TGCGCCAGCAGCTACGGGGGGACTAACACCGGGGAGCTGTTTTTT
TRBJ1-5 TRBV9 many - CASSVGGSGQPQHF TGTGCCAGCAGCGTAGGTGGGTCCGGTCAGCCCCAGCATTTT
TRBJ2-5 TRBV11-2 many TRBD2 CASSTRTSGGAQDF TGTGCCAGCAGCACACGGACTAGCGGGGGGGCTCAGGACTTC
TRBJ2-1 TRBV20-1 many - CSAPRGTPGFF TGCAGTGCTCCTCGGGGTACCCCGGGGTTCTTC
TRBJ2-7 TRBV7-2 many - CASSLVRGNSYEQYF TGTGCCAGCAGCTTAGTTCGGGGGAACTCCTACGAGCAGTACTTC
TRBJ2-1 TRBV12-3/TRBV12-4 - - CASNDFGGAAHNEQFF TGTGCCAGCAACGATTTCGGCGGGGCAGCACACAATGAGCAGTTCTTC
TRBJ1-3 TRBV4-2 few - CASSQDQVSSNTIYF TGTGCCAGCAGCCAAGACCAAGTCTCTAGTAACACCATATATTTT
TRBJ2-2 TRBV20-1 once TRBD1 CSARGTGGKTGELFF TGCAGTGCTAGGGGGACAGGGGGAAAGACCGGGGAGCTGTTTTTT
TRBJ2-2 TRBV5-1 few - CASSSKEGRGTGELFF TGCGCCAGCAGCTCAAAGGAGGGCCGCGGCACCGGGGAGCTGTTTTTT
TRBJ2-3 TRBV3-1 many TRBD1 CASSASGTGTQYF TGTGCCAGCAGCGCCTCCGGGACAGGGACGCAGTATTTT
TRBJ2-7 TRBV6-5 many - CASSSLGTVTLWYF TGTGCCAGCAGTTCCTTAGGGACCGTCACTCTTTGGTACTTC
TRBJ2-7 TRBV7-2 many TRBD1 CASRRTGLDEQYF TGTGCCAGCAGACGGACAGGGCTAGACGAGCAGTACTTC
TRBJ2-7 TRBV5-1 many - CASSLEPQVPHEQYF TGCGCCAGCAGCTTGGAACCGCAGGTTCCCCACGAGCAGTACTTC
TRBJ2-4 TRBV4-3 many - CASSQGPKGVTKNIQYF TGCGCCAGCAGCCAAGGCCCGAAAGGGGTAACCAAAAACATTCAGTACTTC
TRBJ2-3 TRBV5-5 many TRBD1 CASSGGQGRDTQYF TGTGCCAGCAGCGGGGGACAGGGGAGAGATACGCAGTATTTT
TRBJ2-3 TRBV7-2 many - CASSLGVVSTDTQYF TGTGCCAGCAGCTTAGGGGTAGTGAGCACAGATACGCAGTATTTT
TRBJ2-7 TRBV7-2 many TRBD2 CASSEGTSGTYEQYF TGTGCCAGCAGCGAGGGGACTAGCGGGACCTACGAGCAGTACTTC
TRBJ2-5 TRBV5-1 - - CASSLTEGKTQYF TGCGCCAGCAGCTTAACTGAGGGAAAGACCCAGTACTTC
TRBJ1-4 TRBV27 - - CASSPGRPMNEKLFF TGTGCCAGCAGTCCGGGACGTCCAATGAATGAAAAACTGTTTTTT
TRBJ1-1 TRBV5-1 many - CASSLGQGMPEAFF TGCGCCAGCAGCTTGGGGCAGGGTATGCCTGAAGCTTTCTTT
TRBJ1-2 TRBV20-1 - TRBD1 CSARALTGNYGYTF TGCAGTGCTAGAGCCTTGACAGGGAACTATGGCTACACCTTC
TRBJ2-1 TRBV7-7 once - CASSDFESRNEQFF TGTGCCAGCAGCGACTTTGAAAGCCGCAATGAGCAGTTCTTC
TRBJ2-2 TRBV7-9 many - CASSLGSYYTGELFF TGTGCCAGCAGCCTTGGGAGTTACTACACCGGGGAGCTGTTTTTT
TRBJ2-5 TRBV29-1 - TRBD2 CTTVPGLATQETQYF TGCACCACGGTTCCGGGACTAGCTACGCAAGAGACCCAGTACTTC
TRBJ2-1 TRBV11-2 many - CASSSLRRTTHNEQFF TGTGCCAGCAGTTCTTTACGCAGGACTACTCACAATGAGCAGTTCTTC
TRBJ1-1 TRBV7-2 many - CASSLFQGWPEAFF TGTGCCAGCAGCTTATTTCAGGGTTGGCCTGAAGCTTTCTTT
TRBJ1-3 TRBV6-5 many - CASSRWGGASGNTIYF TGTGCCAGCAGCCGCTGGGGGGGGGCCTCTGGAAACACCATATATTTT
TRBJ2-7 TRBV10-3 few - CAISDWGGPYEQYF TGTGCCATCAGTGACTGGGGGGGGCCCTACGAGCAGTACTTC
TRBJ2-1 TRBV2 - TRBD2 CASSGGLAGYNEQFF TGTGCCAGCAGTGGAGGACTAGCCGGTTACAATGAGCAGTTCTTC
TRBJ1-5 TRBV7-9 many - CASTTGGVGQPQHF TGTGCCAGCACCACTGGAGGGGTAGGGCAGCCCCAGCATTTT
TRBJ2-1 TRBV4-2 - TRBD2 CASSHTSGRRNEQFF TGTGCCAGCAGCCATACTAGCGGGAGGAGGAATGAGCAGTTCTTC
TRBJ2-7 TRBV27 many - CASSLSKDSYEQYF TGTGCCAGCAGTTTATCTAAGGACTCCTACGAGCAGTACTTC
TRBJ1-2 TRBV9 many TRBD1 CASSVATGQSYGYTF TGTGCCAGCAGCGTAGCTACGGGACAGAGCTATGGCTACACCTTC
TRBJ1-2 TRBV5-1 many TRBD1 CASSLEGQTYGYTF TGCGCCAGCAGCTTGGAGGGACAGACATATGGCTACACCTTC
TRBJ2-3 TRBV10-3 many TRBD2 CAIRPAGSTDTQYF TGTGCCATCAGGCCAGCGGGGAGCACAGATACGCAGTATTTT
TRBJ1-1 TRBV28 - - CASSPDGVLTEAFF TGTGCCAGCAGTCCGGACGGGGTTTTGACTGAAGCTTTCTTT
TRBJ1-1 TRBV9 few TRBD1 CASSALGTGDTEAFF TGTGCCAGCAGCGCATTAGGGACAGGGGACACTGAAGCTTTCTTT
TRBJ2-7 TRBV11-2 many TRBD1 CASSLTGTGGYEQYF TGTGCCAGCAGCTTGACCGGGACAGGGGGCTACGAGCAGTACTTC
TRBJ2-6 TRBV4-2 - - CASSQVRTGSYRSGANVLTF TGTGCCAGCAGCCAAGTGAGGACGGGAAGCTATCGGTCGGGGGCCAACGTCCTGACTTTC
TRBJ2-1 TRBV19 - TRBD2 CASSERGGHNEQFF TGTGCCAGTAGTGAGCGGGGGGGTCACAATGAGCAGTTCTTC
TRBJ1-1 TRBV29-1 many TRBD1 CSVWDRVNEAFF TGCAGCGTCTGGGACAGGGTAAATGAAGCTTTCTTT
TRBJ2-5 TRBV3-1 many TRBD2 CASSQVAGGGETQYF TGTGCCAGCAGCCAAGTCGCGGGGGGAGGAGAGACCCAGTACTTC
TRBJ1-1 TRBV5-1 many TRBD1 CASSLRTGGIAFF TGCGCCAGCAGCTTAAGGACAGGGGGGATAGCTTTCTTT
TRBJ2-1 TRBV5-6 many - CASARVGEQFF TGTGCCAGCGCCAGGGTGGGTGAGCAGTTCTTC